This T cell receptor beta chain was captured in a study of blood T cells in healthy people across ages. Notes on the study in general: Diversity estimates from one million T cells were considered underestimates. Donors of long life had a larger count of naive CD4+ cells and greater diversity than aged donors.

Regarding this clonotype: As yet, its antigen is unknown.

Using a J-beta primer mix together with a sample-barcoded 5' primer, a second PCR was run for roughly 7 to 11 cycles. The template-switch adaptor was a 5' adaptor with 12 random nucleotides. It tagged each cDNA molecule. MiXCR was run by TCRdb on the 5' RACE reads, yielding one entry per CDR3 protein. The table shows 900,000 to 950,000 distinct CDR3 sequences, with under 35% occurring only once. The length of the CDR3 is 16 residues. The junction had 16 bases not matched to a gene; V was cut back by 10 bases and J by 8 bases. Germline CDR1 ENHRY, CDR2 SYGVKD. The sample was also linked to a second study, of T cells of mothers and their children. That source notes: In cDNA synthesis, all of the extracted RNA was used at 1.5 ug per 15 ul.

This sequence was found in a woman aged 40 to 49 in good health. The V and J genes are TRBV10-3 and TRBJ2-4; 11 nucleotides agree with TRBD2. Material: blood. CDR3 in DNA: TGTGCCAGTAGCCGCGGACTAGCGGGCCTGGGGGACATTCAGTACTTC. Its translation is CASSRGLAGLGDIQYF.